The sequence of this TCR beta chain was determined in a study of T cell clonotyping in hematopoietic cell transplantation. TCRdb's table, derived via immunoSEQ multiplex PCR, lists solely in-frame clones and lacks some. The sample yields approximately 20,000 clones, around 80% seen once. V lost 6 bases and J 9 bases, leaving 18 bases between the germline ends. Germline V lookup: CDR1 MNHNY, CDR2 SVGAGI (reference sequence). The CDR3 length is 14 residues. Comments on this clone: Antigen specificity is unknown.

General study points: Pathologically expanded recipient clonotypes increased progressively from day 30 to day 180 as diversity fell. Broader posttransplant TCR repertoire diversity was predicted by graft donor and pretransplant recipient Inverse Simpson Index values. Few recipient clonotypes overlapped donors; over 95% were de novo at given depth. No sorting was done, leaving CD4 and CD8 contributions mixed.

Sequenced material: peripheral blood mononuclear cells. The receptor was derived from a man aged 55 to 70 in good health. Some clones in this sample may be carry-over from other donors' samples. The chain combines TRBV6-6 with TRBJ1-5, with D perhaps TRBD1 (5 bases). Here the CDR3 reads CASSLGRRMWPQHF. The CDR3 DNA follows: TGTGCCAGCAGCTTGGGACGGCGAATGTGGCCCCAGCATTTT.